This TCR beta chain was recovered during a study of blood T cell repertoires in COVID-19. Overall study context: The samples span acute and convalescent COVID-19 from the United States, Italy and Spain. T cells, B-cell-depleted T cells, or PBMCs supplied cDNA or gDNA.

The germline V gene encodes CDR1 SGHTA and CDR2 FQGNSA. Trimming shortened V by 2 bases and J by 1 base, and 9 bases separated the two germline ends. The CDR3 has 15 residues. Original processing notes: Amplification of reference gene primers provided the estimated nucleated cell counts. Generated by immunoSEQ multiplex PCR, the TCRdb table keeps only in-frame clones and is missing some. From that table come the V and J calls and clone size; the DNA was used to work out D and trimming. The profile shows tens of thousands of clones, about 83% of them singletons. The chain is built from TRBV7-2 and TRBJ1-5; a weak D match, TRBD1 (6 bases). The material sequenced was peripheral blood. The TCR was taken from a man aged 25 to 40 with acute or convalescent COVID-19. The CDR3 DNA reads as TGTGCCAGCAGCTTATGGGACACCAGCAATCAGCCCCAGCATTTT. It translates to CASSLWDTSNQPQHF.